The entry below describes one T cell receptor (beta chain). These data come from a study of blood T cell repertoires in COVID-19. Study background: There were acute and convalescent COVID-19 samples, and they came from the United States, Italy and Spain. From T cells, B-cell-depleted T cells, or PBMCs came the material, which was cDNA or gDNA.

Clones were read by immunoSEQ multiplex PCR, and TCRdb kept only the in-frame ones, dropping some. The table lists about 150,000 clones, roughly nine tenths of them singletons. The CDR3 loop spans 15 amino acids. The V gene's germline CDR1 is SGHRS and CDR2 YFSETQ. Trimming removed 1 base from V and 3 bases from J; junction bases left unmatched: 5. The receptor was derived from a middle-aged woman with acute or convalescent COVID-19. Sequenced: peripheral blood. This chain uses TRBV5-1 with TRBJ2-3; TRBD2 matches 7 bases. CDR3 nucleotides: TGCGCCAGCAGCTTGACGGGGGGAACGACAGATACGCAGTATTTT. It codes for CASSLTGGTTDTQYF.